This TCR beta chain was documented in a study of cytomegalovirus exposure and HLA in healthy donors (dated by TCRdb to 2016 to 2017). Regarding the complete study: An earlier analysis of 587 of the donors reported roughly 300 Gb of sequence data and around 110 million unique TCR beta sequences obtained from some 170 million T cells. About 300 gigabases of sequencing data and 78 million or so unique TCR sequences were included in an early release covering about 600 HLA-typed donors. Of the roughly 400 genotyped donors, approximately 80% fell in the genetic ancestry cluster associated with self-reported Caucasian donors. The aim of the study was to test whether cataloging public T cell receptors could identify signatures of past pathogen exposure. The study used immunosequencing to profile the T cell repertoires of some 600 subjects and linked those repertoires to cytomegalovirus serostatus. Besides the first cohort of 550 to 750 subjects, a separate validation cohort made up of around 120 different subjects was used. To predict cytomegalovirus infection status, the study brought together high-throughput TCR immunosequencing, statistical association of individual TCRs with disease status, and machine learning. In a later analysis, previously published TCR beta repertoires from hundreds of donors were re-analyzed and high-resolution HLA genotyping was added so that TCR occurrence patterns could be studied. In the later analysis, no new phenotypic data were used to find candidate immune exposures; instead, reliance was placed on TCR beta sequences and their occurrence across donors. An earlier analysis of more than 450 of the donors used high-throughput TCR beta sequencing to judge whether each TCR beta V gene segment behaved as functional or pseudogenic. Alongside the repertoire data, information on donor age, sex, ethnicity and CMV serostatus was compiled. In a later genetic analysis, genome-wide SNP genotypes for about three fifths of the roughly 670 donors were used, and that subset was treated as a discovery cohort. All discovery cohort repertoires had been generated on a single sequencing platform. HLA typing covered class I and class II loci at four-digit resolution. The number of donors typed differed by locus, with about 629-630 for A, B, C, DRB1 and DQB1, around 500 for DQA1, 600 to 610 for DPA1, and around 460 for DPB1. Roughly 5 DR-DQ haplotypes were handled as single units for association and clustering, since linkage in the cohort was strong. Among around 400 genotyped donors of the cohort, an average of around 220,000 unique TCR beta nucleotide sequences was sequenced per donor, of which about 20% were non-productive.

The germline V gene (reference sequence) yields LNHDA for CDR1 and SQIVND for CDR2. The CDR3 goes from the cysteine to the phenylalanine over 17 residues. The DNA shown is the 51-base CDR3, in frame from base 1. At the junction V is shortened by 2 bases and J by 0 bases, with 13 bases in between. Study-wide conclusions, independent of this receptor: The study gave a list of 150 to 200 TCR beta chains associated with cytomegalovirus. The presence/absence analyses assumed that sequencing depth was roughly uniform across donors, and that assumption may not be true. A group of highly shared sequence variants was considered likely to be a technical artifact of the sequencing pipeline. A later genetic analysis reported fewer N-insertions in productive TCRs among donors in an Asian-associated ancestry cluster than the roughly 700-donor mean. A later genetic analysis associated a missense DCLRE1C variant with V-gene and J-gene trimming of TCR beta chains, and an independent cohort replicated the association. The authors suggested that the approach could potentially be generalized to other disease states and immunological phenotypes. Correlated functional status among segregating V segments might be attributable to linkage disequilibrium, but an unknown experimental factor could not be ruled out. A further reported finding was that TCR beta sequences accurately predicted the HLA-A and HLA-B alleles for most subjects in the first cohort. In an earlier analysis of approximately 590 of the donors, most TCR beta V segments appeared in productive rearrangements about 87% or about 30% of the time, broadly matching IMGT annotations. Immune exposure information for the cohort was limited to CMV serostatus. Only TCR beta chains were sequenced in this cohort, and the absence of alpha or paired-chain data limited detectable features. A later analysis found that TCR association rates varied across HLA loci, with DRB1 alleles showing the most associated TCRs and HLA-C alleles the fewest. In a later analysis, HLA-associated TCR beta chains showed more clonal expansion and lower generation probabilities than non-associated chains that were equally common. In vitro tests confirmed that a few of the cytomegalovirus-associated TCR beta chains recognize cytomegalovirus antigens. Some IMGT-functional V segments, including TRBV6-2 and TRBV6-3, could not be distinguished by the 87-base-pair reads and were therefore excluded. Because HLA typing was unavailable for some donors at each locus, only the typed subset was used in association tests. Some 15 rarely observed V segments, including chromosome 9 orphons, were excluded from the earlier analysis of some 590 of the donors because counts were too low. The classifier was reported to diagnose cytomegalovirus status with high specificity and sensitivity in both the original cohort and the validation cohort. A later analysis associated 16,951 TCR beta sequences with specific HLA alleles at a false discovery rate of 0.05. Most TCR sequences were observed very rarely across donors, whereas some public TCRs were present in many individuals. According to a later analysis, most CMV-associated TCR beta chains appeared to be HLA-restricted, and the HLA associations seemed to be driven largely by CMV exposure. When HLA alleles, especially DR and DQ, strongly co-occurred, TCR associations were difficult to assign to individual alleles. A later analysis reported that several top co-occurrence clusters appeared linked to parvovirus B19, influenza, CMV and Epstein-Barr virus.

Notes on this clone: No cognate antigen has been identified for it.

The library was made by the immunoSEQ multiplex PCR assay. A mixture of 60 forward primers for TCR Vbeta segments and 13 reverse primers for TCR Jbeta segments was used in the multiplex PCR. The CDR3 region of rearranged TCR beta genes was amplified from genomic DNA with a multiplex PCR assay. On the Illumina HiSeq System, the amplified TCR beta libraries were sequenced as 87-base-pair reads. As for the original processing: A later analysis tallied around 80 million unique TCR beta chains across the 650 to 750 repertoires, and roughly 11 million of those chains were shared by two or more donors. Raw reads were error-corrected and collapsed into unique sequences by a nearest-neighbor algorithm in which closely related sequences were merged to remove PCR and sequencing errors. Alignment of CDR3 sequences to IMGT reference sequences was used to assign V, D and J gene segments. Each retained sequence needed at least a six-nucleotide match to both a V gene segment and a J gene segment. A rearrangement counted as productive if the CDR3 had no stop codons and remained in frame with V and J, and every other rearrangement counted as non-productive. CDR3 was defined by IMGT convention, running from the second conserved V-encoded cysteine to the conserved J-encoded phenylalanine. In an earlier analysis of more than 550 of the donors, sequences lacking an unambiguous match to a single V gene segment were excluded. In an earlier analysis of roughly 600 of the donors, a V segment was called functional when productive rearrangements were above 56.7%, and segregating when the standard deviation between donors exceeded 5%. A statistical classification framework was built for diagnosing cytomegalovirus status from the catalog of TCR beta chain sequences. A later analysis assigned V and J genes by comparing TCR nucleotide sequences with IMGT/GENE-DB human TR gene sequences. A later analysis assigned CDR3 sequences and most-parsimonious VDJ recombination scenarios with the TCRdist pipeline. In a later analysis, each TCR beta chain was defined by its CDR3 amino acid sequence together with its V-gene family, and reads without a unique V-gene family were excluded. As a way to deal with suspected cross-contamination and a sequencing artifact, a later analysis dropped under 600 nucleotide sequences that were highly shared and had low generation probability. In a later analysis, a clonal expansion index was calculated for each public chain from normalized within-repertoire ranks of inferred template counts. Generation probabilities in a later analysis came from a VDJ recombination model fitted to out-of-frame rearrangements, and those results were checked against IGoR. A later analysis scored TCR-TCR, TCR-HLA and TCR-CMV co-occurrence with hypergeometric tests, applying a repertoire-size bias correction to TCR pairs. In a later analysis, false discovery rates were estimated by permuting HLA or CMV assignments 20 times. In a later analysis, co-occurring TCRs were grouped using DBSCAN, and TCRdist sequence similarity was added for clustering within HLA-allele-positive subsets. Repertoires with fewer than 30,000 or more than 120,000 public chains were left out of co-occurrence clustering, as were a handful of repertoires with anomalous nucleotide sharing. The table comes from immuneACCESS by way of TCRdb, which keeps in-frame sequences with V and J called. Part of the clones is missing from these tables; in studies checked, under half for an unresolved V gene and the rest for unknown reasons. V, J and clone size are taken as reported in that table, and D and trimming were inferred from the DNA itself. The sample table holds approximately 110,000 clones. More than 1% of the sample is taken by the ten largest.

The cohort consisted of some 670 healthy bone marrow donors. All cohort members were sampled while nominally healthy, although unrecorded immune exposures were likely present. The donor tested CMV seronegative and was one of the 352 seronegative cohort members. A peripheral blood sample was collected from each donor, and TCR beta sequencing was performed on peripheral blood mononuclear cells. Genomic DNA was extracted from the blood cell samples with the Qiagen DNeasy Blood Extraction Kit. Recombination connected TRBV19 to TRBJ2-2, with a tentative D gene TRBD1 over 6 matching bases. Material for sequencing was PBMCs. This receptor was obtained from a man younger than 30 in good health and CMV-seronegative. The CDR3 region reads CASSILRQAANTGELFF. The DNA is TGTGCCAGTAGTATATTAAGACAGGCTGCGAACACCGGGGAGCTGTTTTTT.